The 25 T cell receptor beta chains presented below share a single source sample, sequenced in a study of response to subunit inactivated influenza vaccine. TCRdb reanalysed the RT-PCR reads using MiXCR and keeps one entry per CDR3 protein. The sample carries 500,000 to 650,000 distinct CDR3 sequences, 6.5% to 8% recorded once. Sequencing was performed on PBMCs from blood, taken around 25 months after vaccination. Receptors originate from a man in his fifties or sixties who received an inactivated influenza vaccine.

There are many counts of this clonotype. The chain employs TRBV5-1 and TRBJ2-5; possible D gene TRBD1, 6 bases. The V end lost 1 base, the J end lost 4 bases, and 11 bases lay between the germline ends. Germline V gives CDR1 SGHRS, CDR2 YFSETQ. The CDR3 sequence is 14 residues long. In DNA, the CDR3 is TGCGCCAGCAGCTTGTCGCAGGGGAGAGAGACCCAGTACTTC. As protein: CASSLSQGRETQYF. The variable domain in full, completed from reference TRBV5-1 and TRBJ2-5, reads KAGVTQTPRYLIKTRGQQVTLSCSPISGHRSVSWYQQTPGQGLQFLFEYFSETQRNKGNFPGRFSGRQFSNSRSEMNVSTLELGDSALYLCASSLSQGRETQYFGPGTRLLVL.

The CDR3 region is CASRDRGHTEAFF. CDR3 DNA sequence: TGTGCCAGCCGTGACCGCGGTCACACTGAAGCTTTCTTT. The chain has TRBV6-2 or TRBV6-3 and TRBJ1-1; D is undetermined. From germline, CDR1 is MNHEY and CDR2 SVGEGT. CDR3 length: 13 residues. V was shortened by 8 bases and J by 3 bases, with 13 bases between the two germline ends.

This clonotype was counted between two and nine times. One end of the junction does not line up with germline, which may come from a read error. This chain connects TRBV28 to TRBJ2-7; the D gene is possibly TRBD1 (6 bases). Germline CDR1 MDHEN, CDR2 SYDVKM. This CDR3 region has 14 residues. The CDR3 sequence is CASNLPGQTYEQYF. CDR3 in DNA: TGTGCCAGCAATTTACCGGGACAAACCTACGAGCAGTACTTC.

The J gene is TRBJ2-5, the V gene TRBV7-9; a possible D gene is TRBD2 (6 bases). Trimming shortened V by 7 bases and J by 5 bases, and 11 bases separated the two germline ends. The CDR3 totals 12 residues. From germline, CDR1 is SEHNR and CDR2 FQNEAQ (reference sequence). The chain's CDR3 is CASTPSVETQYF. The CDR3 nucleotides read TGTGCCAGCACACCTAGCGTTGAGACCCAGTACTTC.

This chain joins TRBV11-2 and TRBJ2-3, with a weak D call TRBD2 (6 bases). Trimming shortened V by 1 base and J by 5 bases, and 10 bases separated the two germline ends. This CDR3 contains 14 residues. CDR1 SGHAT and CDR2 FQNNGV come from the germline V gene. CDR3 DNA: TGTGCCAGCAGCTTAGCCTTGGGGGGAGATACGCAGTATTTT. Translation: CASSLALGGDTQYF. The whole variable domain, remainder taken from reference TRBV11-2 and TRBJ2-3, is EAGVAQSPRYKIIEKRQSVAFWCNPISGHATLYWYQQILGQGPKLLIQFQNNGVVDDSQLPKDRFSAERLKGVDSTLKIQPAKLEDSAVYLCASSLALGGDTQYFGPGTRLTVL.

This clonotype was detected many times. The CDR3 DNA sequence: TGTGCCAGCAGTGAAGCGCAGGGTTATGCACCCCTCCACTTT. Translated: CASSEAQGYAPLHF. The genes are TRBV2 and TRBJ1-6, with a possible D match to TRBD1 (5 bases). V shed 0 bases and J shed 11 bases, with 11 bases lying between them. From germline, CDR1 is SNHLY and CDR2 FYNNEI. The CDR3 contains 14 residues. The whole variable domain, remainder taken from reference TRBV2 and TRBJ1-6, is EPEVTQTPSHQVTQMGQEVILRCVPISNHLYFYWYRQILGQKVEFLVSFYNNEISEKSEIFDDQFSVERPDGSNFTLKIRSTKLEDSAMYFCASSEAQGYAPLHFGNGTRLTVT.

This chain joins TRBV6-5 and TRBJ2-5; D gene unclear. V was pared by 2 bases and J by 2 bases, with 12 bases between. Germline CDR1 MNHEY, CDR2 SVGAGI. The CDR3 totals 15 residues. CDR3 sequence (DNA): TGTGCCAGCAGTTACGTAGGGCGGCTGCAAGAGACCCAGTACTTC. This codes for CASSYVGRLQETQYF.

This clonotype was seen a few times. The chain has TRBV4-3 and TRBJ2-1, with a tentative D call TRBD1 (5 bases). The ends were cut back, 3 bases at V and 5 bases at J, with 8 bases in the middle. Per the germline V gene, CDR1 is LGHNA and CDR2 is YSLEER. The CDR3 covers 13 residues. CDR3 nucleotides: TGCGCCAGCAGCCAGGACACCCACAATGAGCAGTTCTTC. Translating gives CASSQDTHNEQFF.

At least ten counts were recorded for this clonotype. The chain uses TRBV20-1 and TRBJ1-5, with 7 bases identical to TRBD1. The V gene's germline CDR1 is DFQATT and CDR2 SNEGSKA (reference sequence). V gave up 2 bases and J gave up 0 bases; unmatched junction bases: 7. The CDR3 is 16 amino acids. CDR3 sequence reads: CSARPGQLDSNQPQHF. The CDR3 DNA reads TGCAGTGCTAGACCGGGACAGTTAGATAGCAATCAGCCCCAGCATTTT.

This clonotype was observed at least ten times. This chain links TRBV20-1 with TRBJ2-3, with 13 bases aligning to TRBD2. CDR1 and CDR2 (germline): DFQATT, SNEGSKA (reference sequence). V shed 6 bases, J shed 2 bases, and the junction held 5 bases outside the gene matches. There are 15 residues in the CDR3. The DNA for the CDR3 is TGCAGTGCAGGGACTAGCGGGGCCGCCACAGATACGCAGTATTTT. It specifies CSAGTSGAATDTQYF.

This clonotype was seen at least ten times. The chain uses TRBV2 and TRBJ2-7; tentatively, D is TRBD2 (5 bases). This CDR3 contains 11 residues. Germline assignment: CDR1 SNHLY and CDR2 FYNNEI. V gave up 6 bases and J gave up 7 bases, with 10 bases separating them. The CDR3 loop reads CASRFRGEQYF. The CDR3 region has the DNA TGTGCCAGCAGGTTTCGAGGGGAGCAGTACTTC.

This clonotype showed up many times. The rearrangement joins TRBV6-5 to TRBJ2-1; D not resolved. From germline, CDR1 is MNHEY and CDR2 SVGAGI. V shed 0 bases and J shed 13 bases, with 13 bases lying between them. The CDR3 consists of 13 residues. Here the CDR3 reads CASSYSRDDPQFF. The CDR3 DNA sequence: TGTGCCAGCAGTTACTCCCGCGACGATCCACAGTTCTTC.

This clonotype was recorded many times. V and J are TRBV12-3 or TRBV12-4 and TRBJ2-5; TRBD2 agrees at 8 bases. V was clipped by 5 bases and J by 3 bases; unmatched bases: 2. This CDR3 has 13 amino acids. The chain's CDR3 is CASSGLAEETQYF. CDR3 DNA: TGTGCCAGCAGTGGACTAGCAGAAGAGACCCAGTACTTC.

CDR3 DNA: TGCAGTGCTCCAAACGACAGATCCAATTCACCCCTCCACTTT. It encodes CSAPNDRSNSPLHF. V is TRBV20-1 and J is TRBJ1-6; possibly TRBD1 for D (5 bases). Trimming removed 5 bases from V and 7 bases from J, with 15 bases in between. Germline assignment: CDR1 DFQATT and CDR2 SNEGSKA (reference sequence). This CDR3 has 14 residues.

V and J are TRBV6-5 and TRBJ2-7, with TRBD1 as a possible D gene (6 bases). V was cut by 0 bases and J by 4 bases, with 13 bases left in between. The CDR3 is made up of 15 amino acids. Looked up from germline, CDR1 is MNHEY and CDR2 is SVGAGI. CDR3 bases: TGTGCCAGCAGTTACTCCCTTGGGGGCTCATACGAGCAGTACTTC. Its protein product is CASSYSLGGSYEQYF.

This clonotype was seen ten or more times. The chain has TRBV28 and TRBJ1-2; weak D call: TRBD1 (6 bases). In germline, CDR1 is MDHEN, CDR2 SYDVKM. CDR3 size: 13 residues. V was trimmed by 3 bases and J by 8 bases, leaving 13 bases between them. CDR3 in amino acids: CASSFQGGRGYTF. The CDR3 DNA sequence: TGTGCCAGCAGTTTTCAAGGGGGAAGAGGCTACACCTTC.

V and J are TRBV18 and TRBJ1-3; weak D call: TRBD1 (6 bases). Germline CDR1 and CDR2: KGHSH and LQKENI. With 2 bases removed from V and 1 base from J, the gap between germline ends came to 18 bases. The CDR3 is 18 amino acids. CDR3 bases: TGTGCCAGCTCACCAGTACAGGGCCGTTCTTGGTCTGGAAACACCATATATTTT. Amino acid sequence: CASSPVQGRSWSGNTIYF.

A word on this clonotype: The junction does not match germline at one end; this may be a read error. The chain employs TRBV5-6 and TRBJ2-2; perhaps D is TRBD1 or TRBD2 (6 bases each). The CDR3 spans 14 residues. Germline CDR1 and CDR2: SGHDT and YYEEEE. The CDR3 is CASSPTGGTGKLFF. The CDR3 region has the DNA TGTGCCAGCAGCCCGACCGGGGGCACCGGGAAGCTGTTTTTT.

The CDR3 sequence: CSVFRVNTEAFF. The CDR3 DNA follows: TGCAGTGTTTTCAGGGTGAACACTGAAGCTTTCTTT. The V and J genes are TRBV20-1 and TRBJ1-1; weak D call: TRBD1 (5 bases). Per the germline V gene, CDR1 is DFQATT and CDR2 is SNEGSKA (reference sequence). The CDR3 length is 12 residues. V lost 7 bases and J 0 bases, leaving 9 bases between the germline ends.

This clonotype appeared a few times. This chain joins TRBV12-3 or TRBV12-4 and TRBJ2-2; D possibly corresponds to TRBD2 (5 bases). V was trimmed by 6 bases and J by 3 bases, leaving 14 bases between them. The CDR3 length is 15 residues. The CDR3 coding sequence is TGTGCCAGCAGCGGCATAGGACTTTACACCGGGGAGCTGTTTTTT. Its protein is CASSGIGLYTGELFF.

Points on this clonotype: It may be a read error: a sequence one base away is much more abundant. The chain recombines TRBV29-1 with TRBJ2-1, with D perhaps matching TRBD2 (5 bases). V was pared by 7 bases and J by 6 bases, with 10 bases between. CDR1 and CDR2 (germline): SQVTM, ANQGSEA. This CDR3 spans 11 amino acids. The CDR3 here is CSGEGSNEQFF. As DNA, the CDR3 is TGCAGCGGTGAGGGATCCAATGAGCAGTTCTTC.

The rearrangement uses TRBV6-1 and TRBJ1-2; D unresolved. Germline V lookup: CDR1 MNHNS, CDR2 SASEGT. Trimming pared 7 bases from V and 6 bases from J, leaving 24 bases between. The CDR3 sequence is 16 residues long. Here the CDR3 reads CASKTYGEGLGHGYTF. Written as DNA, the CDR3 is TGTGCCAGCAAAACCTACGGGGAAGGACTCGGCCATGGCTACACCTTC.

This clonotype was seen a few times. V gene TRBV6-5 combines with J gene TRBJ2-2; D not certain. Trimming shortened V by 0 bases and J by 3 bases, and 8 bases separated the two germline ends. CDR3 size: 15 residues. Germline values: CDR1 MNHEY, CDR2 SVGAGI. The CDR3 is CASSYSVRDTGELFF. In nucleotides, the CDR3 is TGTGCCAGCAGTTACTCGGTCCGAGACACCGGGGAGCTGTTTTTT.

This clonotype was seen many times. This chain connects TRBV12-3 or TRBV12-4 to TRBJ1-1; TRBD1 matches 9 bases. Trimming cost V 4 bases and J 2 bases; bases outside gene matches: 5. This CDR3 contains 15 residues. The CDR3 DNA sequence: TGTGCCAGCAGTTGGCCGGGACAGGGAAACACTGAAGCTTTCTTT. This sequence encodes CASSWPGQGNTEAFF.

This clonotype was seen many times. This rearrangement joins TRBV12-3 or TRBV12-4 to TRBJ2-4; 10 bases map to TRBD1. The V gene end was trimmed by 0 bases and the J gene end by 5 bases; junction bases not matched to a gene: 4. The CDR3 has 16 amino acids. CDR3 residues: CASSLAATGGQNIQYF. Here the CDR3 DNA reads TGTGCCAGCAGTTTAGCCGCGACAGGGGGCCAAAACATTCAGTACTTC.